This TCR beta chain is from a study of human T cells and chemical hapten exposure. For the study at large: Upper inner arm skin measuring about 2 cm by about 2 cm received 2% DPC for sensitization. Whole-study results and caveats: TCRs at high frequency, those above 1 in 1000, did not change with DPC sensitization. Patch test score tracked positively with PT1 expanded TCR counts.

A single record per CDR3 protein comes from TCRdb applying MiXCR to the RACE reads. The table has tens of thousands of distinct CDR3 sequences, roughly 9.7% seen once; the top ten hold over 4%. The time point was: pre-sensitization, week 0. Regarding treatment: therapeutic diphenylcyclopropenone sensitization with weekly scalp DPC. The CDR3 is 17 amino acids. Germline V gene sequence: CDR1 LGHDT, CDR2 YNNKEL (reference sequence). V lost 0 bases to trimming and J lost 5 bases, with 16 bases between them. This clonotype was seen repeatedly, ten times or more. Its specificity is unknown. This chain links TRBV3-1 with TRBJ1-4; TRBD1 might be the D (6 bases). The source of this sequence is a woman between 45 and 60 years old with alopecia areata. Some clones in this sample may be carry-over from other donors' samples. This sample comprised whole blood, obtained in connection with sensitization to the hapten diphenylcyclopropenone (DPC). DNA for the CDR3: TGTGCCAGCAGCCAAGATCGGGTTGGACAGCTAAATGAAAAACTGTTTTTT. This encodes CASSQDRVGQLNEKLFF.